These T cell receptor beta chains were read from a single sample in a study of breast tumors, draining lymph nodes, adjacent tissues. TCRdb analysed the multiplex PCR reads with MiXCR anew, one entry per CDR3 protein. Of roughly 8,000 distinct CDR3 sequences in the sample, around 74% were seen once. The sample was tumor-adjacent breast tissue. These receptors were obtained from a female donor with breast cancer. Some clones in this sample may be carry-over from other donors' samples. CDR3s include the opening cysteine and the closing phenylalanine or tryptophan. The order of the fields is V gene, J gene, clone size, D gene, CDR3 DNA, CDR3 protein. The D gene is left open where the match is weak. Clone sizes are given selectively: once, few, many, or a class where the clone is expanded.

V: TRBV20-1; J: TRBJ2-1; size: -; D: -; DNA: TGCAGTGCTTCCTGGTATAGGTCCTACAATGAGCAGTTCTTC; CDR3: CSASWYRSYNEQFF
V: TRBV5-1; J: TRBJ2-5; size: -; D: TRBD2; DNA: TGCGCCAGCAGCCCCCGGACTAGCGGGCTCCAAGAGACCCAGTACTTC; CDR3: CASSPRTSGLQETQYF
V: TRBV20-1; J: TRBJ2-1; size: once; D: -; DNA: TGCAGTGCTGCGGGTCTCACGAGGGGTGAGCAGTTCTTC; CDR3: CSAAGLTRGEQFF
V: TRBV2; J: TRBJ2-7; size: -; D: -; DNA: TGTGCCAGCAGACTAAGGGCCGAAGGGACGTACGAGCAGTACTTC; CDR3: CASRLRAEGTYEQYF
V: TRBV7-8; J: TRBJ1-2; size: -; D: -; DNA: TGTGCCAGCAGTGAACAGGAAAACGGATATGGCTACACCTTC; CDR3: CASSEQENGYGYTF
V: TRBV7-3; J: TRBJ1-3; size: -; D: -; DNA: TGTGCCAGCAGCTTAAGTCCAAGCTCTGGAAACACCATATATTTT; CDR3: CASSLSPSSGNTIYF
V: TRBV5-1; J: TRBJ2-7; size: -; D: TRBD1; DNA: TGCGCCAGCAGTCCAGGGGGCGAAGCGGACGAGCAGTACTTC; CDR3: CASSPGGEADEQYF
V: TRBV7-9; J: TRBJ2-7; size: -; D: -; DNA: TGTGCCAGCAGCTTGCAGGGCGCGGACGAGCAGTACTTC; CDR3: CASSLQGADEQYF
V: TRBV9; J: TRBJ1-4; size: -; D: -; DNA: TGTGCCGACAGCGTAGACTACAGGGCGGATGAAAAGCTGTTTTTT; CDR3: CADSVDYRADEKLFF
V: TRBV9; J: TRBJ2-3; size: medium-sized; D: TRBD2; DNA: TGTGCCAGCAGCGCAACTAGCGGGGGGGACACAGATACGCAGTATTTT; CDR3: CASSATSGGDTDTQYF
V: TRBV5-1; J: TRBJ2-5; size: -; D: -; DNA: TGCGCCAGCAGCTTGTCTGCTAGCAGCCAAGAGACCCAGTACTTC; CDR3: CASSLSASSQETQYF
V: TRBV20-1; J: TRBJ2-7; size: -; D: TRBD1; DNA: TGCAGTGCTACGGACAGGGGTCCCTACGAGCAGTACTTC; CDR3: CSATDRGPYEQYF
V: TRBV6-5; J: TRBJ1-5; size: -; D: -; DNA: TGTGCCAGCAGTTACTGGCTAGGCCAGCCCCAGCATTTT; CDR3: CASSYWLGQPQHF
V: TRBV7-2; J: TRBJ2-7; size: medium-sized; D: TRBD2; DNA: TGTGCCAGCAGCTTAGTCGGGGTAGGGACTAGCGGGTACTACGAGCAGTACTTC; CDR3: CASSLVGVGTSGYYEQYF
V: TRBV10-3; J: TRBJ2-3; size: -; D: -; DNA: TGTGCCATCAGTGAAGGAGACATCAGTACGCAGTATTTT; CDR3: CAISEGDISTQYF